This T cell receptor beta chain was documented in a study of CD8 T cells in Susac syndrome. Included as multiple sclerosis controls were treatment-naive patients who had stable or active relapsing-remitting disease. Both CD4+ and CD8+ T cells were negatively isolated, and TEMRA cells underwent FACS enrichment. Germline trimming cut 3 bases from V and 7 bases from J; bases unmatched to any gene: 8. Germline values: CDR1 SGHRS, CDR2 YFSETQ. The CDR3 spans 14 residues. With random hexamers, reverse transcription was performed on roughly 0.45 to 1 ug of RNA. The CDR3 of TCR beta was amplified by immunoSEQ multiplex PCR across 54 Vbeta and 13 Jbeta. TCRdb analysed the immunoSEQ multiplex PCR reads with MiXCR anew, one entry per CDR3 protein. Of over 200,000 distinct CDR3 sequences in the sample, approximately 95% were seen once.

Specimen: CD4+ T cells from PBMCs. The J gene is TRBJ1-2, the V gene TRBV5-1; TRBD1 agrees at 8 bases. This sequence originates from a human donor with multiple sclerosis. Written as DNA, the CDR3 is TGCGCCAGCAGCTCCCAGATCCAGGGGGCTGGCTACACCTTC. Translating gives CASSSQIQGAGYTF.